The 7 T cell receptor beta chains listed next were all sequenced from one sample in a study of metastatic and nonmetastatic thyroid tumors. MiXCR re-clonotyped the PCR reads for TCRdb. The table shows tens of thousands of clones, with around 10% occurring only once. Thyroid surgery had not been preceded by any treatment in any patient. Sequencing was performed on blood. The source of these receptors is a male donor with papillary thyroid cancer or a benign thyroid nodule (not recorded which). Some clones in this sample may be carry-over from other donors' samples.

This clone is categorized as medium-sized. The V gene is TRBV6-5, the J gene TRBJ2-7; 8 positions agree with TRBD1. The CDR3 covers 15 residues. V shed 0 bases, J shed 2 bases, and the junction held 3 bases outside the gene matches. CDR1 and CDR2 from the germline V gene are MNHEY and SVGAGI. The CDR3 loop is CASSYSQGATYEQYF. CDR3 DNA: TGTGCCAGCAGTTACTCTCAGGGGGCCACCTACGAGCAGTACTTC.

This clone was picked up many times. DNA of the CDR3: TGTGCCAGCACAGTAAACACTGAAGCTTTCTTT. Its translation is CASTVNTEAFF. The rearrangement joins TRBV19 to TRBJ1-1, with no clear D. Germline CDR1 is LNHDA and CDR2 is SQIVND (reference sequence). The germline V and J ends were trimmed by 9 bases and 2 bases, with 7 bases remaining between them. The CDR3 is 11 residues long.

This clone was detected many times. The chain recombines TRBV12-3 or TRBV12-4 with TRBJ2-1; 7 nucleotides line up with TRBD2. The CDR3 sequence is 15 residues long. Unmatched junction bases numbered 5, after V lost 3 bases and J lost 3 bases. The chain's CDR3 is CASSLGGSLYNEQFF. The DNA of the CDR3 is TGTGCCAGCAGTTTGGGAGGGAGCCTCTACAATGAGCAGTTCTTC.

In its sample, this clone was seen a few times. A clone one base away is much larger, so this may be a read error. CDR3 in amino acids: CSTLIPDGYGYAF. The CDR3 nucleotides are TGCAGTACACTAATTCCCGACGGTTATGGCTACGCCTTC. The chain is built from TRBV20-1 and TRBJ1-2, with D hard to call. The CDR3 is 13 residues long. Germline loops: CDR1 DFQATT, CDR2 SNEGSKA (reference sequence).

Of note for this clone: This clone may be a read error of a much larger clone one base away. V gene TRBV7-2 combines with J gene TRBJ1-6; no firm D call. Germline CDR1 reads SGHTA; CDR2 reads FQGNSA. This CDR3 is 14 amino acids long. CDR3 loop: CVSRFLPNNSPLHF. In DNA, the CDR3 is TGTGTCAGCAGATTCCTCCCCAATAATTCACCCCTCCACTTT.

Of note for this clone: Being one base from a much bigger clone, this may be a read error. This chain links TRBV4-1 with TRBJ1-2; tentatively, D is TRBD1 (6 bases). Trimming cost V 0 bases and J 7 bases, with 18 bases left between them. Germline V gene data show CDR1 as MGHRA and CDR2 as YSYEKL. The CDR3 covers 16 residues. CDR3 sequence: CASSQEGAVEVSGYTF. CDR3 DNA sequence: TGCGCCAGCAGCCAAGAGGGGGCGGTGGAAGTCTCTGGCTACACCTTC.

This clone was found many times. DNA of the CDR3: TGTGCCAGCAGCTTGGACGCAGCCAATGAGCAGTTCTTC. Its protein product is CASSLDAANEQFF. The J gene is TRBJ2-1, the V gene TRBV5-6; the D is unclear. The CDR3 runs to 13 residues. In germline, CDR1 is SGHDT, CDR2 YYEEEE. V shed 0 bases and J shed 6 bases, with 7 bases lying between them.